A single sample gave rise to the 8 T cell receptor beta chains below, sequenced in a study of CD8 T cells in Susac syndrome. The RNA, about 0.5 to 1 ug, was put through reverse transcription using random hexamers. Via MiXCR, TCRdb re-called the immunoSEQ multiplex PCR reads, giving one row per CDR3 protein. Among around 130,000 distinct CDR3 sequences listed, approximately 94% were seen once. Material: CD4+ T cells from PBMCs. The receptors stem from a human donor in good health.

The rearrangement uses TRBV28 and TRBJ2-7, with TRBD2 matching 15 bases. The CDR3 spans 20 residues. Trimming removed 3 bases from V and 7 bases from J; junction bases left unmatched: 19. CDR1 and CDR2 (germline): MDHEN, SYDVKM. CDR3 protein: CASSFPLRTSGRDAGLEQYF. The CDR3 coding sequence is TGTGCCAGCAGTTTTCCCCTTCGGACTAGCGGGAGGGACGCTGGTTTAGAGCAGTACTTC.

The rearrangement joins TRBV6-2 or TRBV6-3 to TRBJ2-2, with 14 bases identical to TRBD2. Looked up from germline, CDR1 is MNHEY and CDR2 is SVGEGT. Germline trimming cut 4 bases from V and 3 bases from J; bases unmatched to any gene: 10. The CDR3 is 19 residues long. CDR3 sequence: CASSSTGTSGSRDTGELFF. The CDR3 region has the DNA TGTGCCAGCAGTTCGACCGGGACTAGCGGGAGTAGGGACACCGGGGAGCTGTTTTTT.

DNA for the CDR3: TGTGCCAGCAGGCAAGGGACTAGCGGCTACACCGGGGAGCTGTTTTTT. It is translated as CASRQGTSGYTGELFF. The chain recombines TRBV2 with TRBJ2-2; TRBD2 agrees at 11 bases. From germline, CDR1 is SNHLY and CDR2 FYNNEI. The CDR3 has 16 amino acids. Losses at the gene ends were 6 bases for V and 3 bases for J; bases not matched to a gene: 6.

V gene TRBV18 combines with J gene TRBJ1-5; 8 bases match TRBD1. The CDR3 loop spans 19 amino acids. The V gene end was trimmed by 6 bases and the J gene end by 2 bases; junction bases not matched to a gene: 18. From germline, CDR1 is KGHSH and CDR2 LQKENI. DNA for the CDR3: TGTGCCAGCTCTAAACTAGACATGGACAGGGACGGGCGCAATCAGCCCCAGCATTTT. Protein product: CASSKLDMDRDGRNQPQHF.

The chain has TRBV18 and TRBJ2-7, with D possibly being TRBD2 (6 bases). CDR1 KGHSH and CDR2 LQKENI come from the germline V gene. The CDR3 loop spans 14 amino acids. Trimming shortened V by 6 bases and J by 5 bases, and 17 bases separated the two germline ends. The CDR3 loop reads CASSPTSLPHEQYF. CDR3 coding DNA: TGTGCCAGCTCCCCGACTAGTCTTCCCCACGAGCAGTACTTC.

The V and J genes are TRBV6-5 and TRBJ1-2, with D unclear. This CDR3 region has 15 residues. The V end lost 7 bases, the J end lost 2 bases, and 17 bases lay between the germline ends. Germline values: CDR1 MNHEY, CDR2 SVGAGI. The CDR3 reads CASNSLSTVNYGYTF. The CDR3 bases are TGTGCCAGCAACTCCCTAAGTACAGTCAACTATGGCTACACCTTC.

The chain couples TRBV6-6 to TRBJ1-1; 7 positions match TRBD1. V dropped 5 bases and J dropped 0; count of bases not matched to a gene: 3. The CDR3 runs to 14 residues. CDR1 and CDR2 (germline): MNHNY, SVGAGI (reference sequence). The CDR3 nucleotides are TGTGCCAGCAGTCGACAGGGTATGAACACTGAAGCTTTCTTT. Translated: CASSRQGMNTEAFF.

Here the CDR3 DNA reads TGTGCCAGTAGTATGGACAGGGAGGTTGAGCAGTTCTTC. As protein: CASSMDREVEQFF. The chain combines TRBV19 with TRBJ2-1, with 8 bases lining up with TRBD1. Looked up from germline, CDR1 is LNHDA and CDR2 is SQIVND (reference sequence). The J segment lost 9 bases and the V segment lost 3 bases, leaving 4 bases of the junction unmatched. The CDR3 is 13 amino acids.